This section outlines one T cell receptor beta chain sequence together with its context. Cohorts were determined from participant-reported clinical history. Libraries were prepared by immunoSEQ multiplex PCR; TCRdb keeps only in-frame clonotypes and omits some of them. The sample holds around 300,000 clones, 85% to 90% seen once. These data are taken from a study of blood T cell repertoires in COVID-19. Deletions cut 0 bases from V and 8 bases from J, with 19 bases between. The CDR3 consists of 17 residues. Germline lookup yields CDR1 SGHAT and CDR2 FQNNGV. V gene TRBV11-2 combines with J gene TRBJ1-4, with no clear D. The sequence was obtained from a woman in her twenties or thirties who had recovered from COVID-19. The sequenced material came from PBMCs or T cells enriched from blood (not recorded which). The CDR3, as DNA: TGTGCCAGCAGCTTAGATGTCCAGCAGTCTGGCGGAGAAAAACTGTTTTTT. Translation gives CASSLDVQQSGGEKLFF.